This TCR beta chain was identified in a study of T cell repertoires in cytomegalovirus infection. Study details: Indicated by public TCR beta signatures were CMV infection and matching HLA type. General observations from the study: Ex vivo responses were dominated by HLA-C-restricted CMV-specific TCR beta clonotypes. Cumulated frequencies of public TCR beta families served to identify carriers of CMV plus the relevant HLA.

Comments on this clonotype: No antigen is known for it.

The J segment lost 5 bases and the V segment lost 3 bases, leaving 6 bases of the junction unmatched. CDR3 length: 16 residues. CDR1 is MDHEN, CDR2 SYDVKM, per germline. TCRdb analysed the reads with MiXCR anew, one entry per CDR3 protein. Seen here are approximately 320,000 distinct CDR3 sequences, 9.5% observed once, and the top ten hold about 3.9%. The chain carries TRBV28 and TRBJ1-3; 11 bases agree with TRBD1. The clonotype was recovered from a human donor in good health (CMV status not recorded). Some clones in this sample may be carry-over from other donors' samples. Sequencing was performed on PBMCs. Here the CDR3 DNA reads TGTGCCAGCAGTTTCTACGGGACAGGGGGACGAAACACCATATATTTT. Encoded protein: CASSFYGTGGRNTIYF.